This TCR beta chain was identified in a study of graft-versus-host responses after intestinal transplantation. Germline CDR1 reads ENHRY; CDR2 reads SYGVKD. This CDR3 region has 14 residues. The V and J ends lost 0 bases and 7 bases respectively, with 12 bases between them. Data came from immunoSEQ multiplex PCR; TCRdb stores just in-frame clones and leaves some out. The sample yields about 47,000 clones, 95% seen once. A note on this clone: The target antigen is unknown.

The sequencing here drew on unstimulated CD8+ T cells sorted from spleen or lymph node cells, taken before transplant. V usage is TRBV10-3 and J usage is TRBJ1-2, with D uncertain. The receptor's source is a human donor who was the organ donor for an intestinal transplant. As DNA, the CDR3 is TGTGCCATCAGTGAGTCGTCCTTTCCTGGTGGCTACACCTTC. It is translated as CAISESSFPGGYTF.